Detailed here is one TCR beta chain. The sample is drawn from a study of blood T cell repertoires in COVID-19. Either two negative PCRs, clearance, or symptom resolution qualified Cohort 3 donors as recovered. Sequenced by immunoSEQ multiplex PCR; TCRdb stores in-frame clones only, minus some. The top ten clones hold 4% to 5% of a sample with a few hundred thousand clones, 70% to 90% of them seen once. This CDR3 is built from 14 residues. Germline-derived CDR1 and CDR2 are KGHDR and SFDVKD. V gave up 4 bases and J gave up 6 bases; unmatched junction bases: 7. The chain carries TRBV24-1 and TRBJ2-7; TRBD2 matches 8 bases. The TCR sequence derives from a man younger than 40 who had recovered from COVID-19. The sequencing sample was made of PBMCs or T cells enriched from blood (not recorded which). This CDR3 is CATSEGSGELEQYF. The CDR3 DNA is TGTGCCACCAGTGAGGGTAGCGGGGAACTCGAGCAGTACTTC.